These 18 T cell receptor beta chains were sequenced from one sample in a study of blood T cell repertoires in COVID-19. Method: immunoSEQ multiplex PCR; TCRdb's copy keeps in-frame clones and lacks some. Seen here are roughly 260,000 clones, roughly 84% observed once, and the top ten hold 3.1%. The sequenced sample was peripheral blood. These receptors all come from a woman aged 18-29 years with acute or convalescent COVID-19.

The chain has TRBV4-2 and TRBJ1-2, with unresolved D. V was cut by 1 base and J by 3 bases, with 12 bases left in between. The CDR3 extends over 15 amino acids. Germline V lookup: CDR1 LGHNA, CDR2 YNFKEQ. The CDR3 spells CASSQGGGGDYGYTF. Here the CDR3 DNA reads TGTGCCAGCAGCCAAGGGGGTGGAGGAGACTATGGCTACACCTTC.

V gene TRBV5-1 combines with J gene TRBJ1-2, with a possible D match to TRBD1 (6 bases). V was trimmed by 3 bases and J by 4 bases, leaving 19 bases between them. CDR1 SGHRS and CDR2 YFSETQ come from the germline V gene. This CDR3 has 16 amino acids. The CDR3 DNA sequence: TGCGCCAGCAGCTCCCGGGGAGGGGACACACTCTATGGCTACACCTTC. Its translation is CASSSRGGDTLYGYTF.

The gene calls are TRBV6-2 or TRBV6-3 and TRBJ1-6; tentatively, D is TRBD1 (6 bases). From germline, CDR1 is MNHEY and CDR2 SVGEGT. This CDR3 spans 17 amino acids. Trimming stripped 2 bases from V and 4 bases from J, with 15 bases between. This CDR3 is CASSYPRSGVYNSPLHF. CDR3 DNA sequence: TGTGCCAGCAGTTACCCCCGATCAGGGGTTTATAATTCACCCCTCCACTTT.

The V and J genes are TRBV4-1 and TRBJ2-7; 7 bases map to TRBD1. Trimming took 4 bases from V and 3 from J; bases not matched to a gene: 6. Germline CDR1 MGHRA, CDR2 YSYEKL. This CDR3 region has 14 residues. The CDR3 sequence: CASSRDSWSYEQYF. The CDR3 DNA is TGCGCCAGCAGCCGGGACAGCTGGAGCTACGAGCAGTACTTC.

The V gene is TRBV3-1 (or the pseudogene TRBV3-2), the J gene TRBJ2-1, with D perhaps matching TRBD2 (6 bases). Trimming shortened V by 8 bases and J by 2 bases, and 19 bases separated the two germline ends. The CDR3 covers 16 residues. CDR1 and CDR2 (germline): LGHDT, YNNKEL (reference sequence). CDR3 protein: CASEVQAGLPYNEQFF. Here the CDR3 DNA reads TGTGCCAGCGAGGTTCAGGCGGGACTTCCCTACAATGAGCAGTTCTTC.

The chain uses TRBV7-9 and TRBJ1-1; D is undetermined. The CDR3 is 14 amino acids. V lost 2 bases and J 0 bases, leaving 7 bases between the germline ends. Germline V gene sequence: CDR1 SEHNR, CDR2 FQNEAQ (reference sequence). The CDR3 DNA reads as TGTGCCAGCAGCTTAACAGAGATGAACACTGAAGCTTTCTTT. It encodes CASSLTEMNTEAFF.

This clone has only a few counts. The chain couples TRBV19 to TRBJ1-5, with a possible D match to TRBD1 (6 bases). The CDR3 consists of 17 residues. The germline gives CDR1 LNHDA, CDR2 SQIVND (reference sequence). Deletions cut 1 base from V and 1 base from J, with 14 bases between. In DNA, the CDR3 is TGTGCCAGTAGTATAGGACAGGCCGGCTGGAGCAATCAGCCCCAGCATTTT. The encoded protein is CASSIGQAGWSNQPQHF.

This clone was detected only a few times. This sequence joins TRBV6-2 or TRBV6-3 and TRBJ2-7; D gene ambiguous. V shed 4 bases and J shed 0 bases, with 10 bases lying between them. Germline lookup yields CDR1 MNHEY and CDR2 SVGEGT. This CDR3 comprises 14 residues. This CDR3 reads CASSFDSSSYEQYF. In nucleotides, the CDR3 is TGTGCCAGCAGTTTCGACTCAAGCTCCTACGAGCAGTACTTC.

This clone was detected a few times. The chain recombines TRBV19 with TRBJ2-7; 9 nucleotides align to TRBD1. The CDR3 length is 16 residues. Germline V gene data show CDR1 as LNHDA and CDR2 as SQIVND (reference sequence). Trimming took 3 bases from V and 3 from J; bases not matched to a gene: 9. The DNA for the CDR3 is TGTGCCAGTAGTATCGGTCTGGGGGACAGGGTCTACGAGCAGTACTTC. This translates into CASSIGLGDRVYEQYF.

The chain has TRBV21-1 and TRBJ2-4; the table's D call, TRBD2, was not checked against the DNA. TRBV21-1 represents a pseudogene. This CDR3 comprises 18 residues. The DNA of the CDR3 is TGTGCCAGCACCCCGGGGGGTGGACTAGCGGGAGCCAAAAACATTCAGTACTTC. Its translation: CASTPGGGLAGAKNIQYF.

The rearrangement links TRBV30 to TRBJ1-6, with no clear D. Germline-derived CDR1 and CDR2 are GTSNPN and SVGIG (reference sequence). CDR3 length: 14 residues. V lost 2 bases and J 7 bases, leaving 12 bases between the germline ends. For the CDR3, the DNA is TGTGCCTGGAGTCGCGGCGTCGTAAATTCACCCCTCCACTTT. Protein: CAWSRGVVNSPLHF.

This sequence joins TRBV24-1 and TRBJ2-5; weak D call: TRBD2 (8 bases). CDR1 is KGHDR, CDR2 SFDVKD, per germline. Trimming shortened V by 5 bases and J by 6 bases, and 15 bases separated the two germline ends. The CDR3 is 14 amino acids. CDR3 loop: CATSARGDRKTQYF. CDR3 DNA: TGTGCCACCAGTGCGCGGGGGGACAGAAAGACCCAGTACTTC.

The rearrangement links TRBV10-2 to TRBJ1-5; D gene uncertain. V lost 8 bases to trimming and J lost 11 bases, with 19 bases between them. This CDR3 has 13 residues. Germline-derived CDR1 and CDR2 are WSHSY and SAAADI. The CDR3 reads CASREVEGGAQHF. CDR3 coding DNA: TGCGCCAGCCGGGAGGTGGAAGGCGGGGCCCAGCATTTT.

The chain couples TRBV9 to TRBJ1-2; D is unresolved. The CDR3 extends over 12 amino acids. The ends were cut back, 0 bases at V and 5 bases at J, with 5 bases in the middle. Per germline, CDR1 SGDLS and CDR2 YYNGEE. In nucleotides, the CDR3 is TGTGCCAGCAGCGTAGACGGGTATGGCTACACCTTC. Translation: CASSVDGYGYTF. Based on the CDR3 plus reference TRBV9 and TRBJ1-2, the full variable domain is DSGVTQTPKHLITATGQRVTLRCSPRSGDLSVYWYQQSLDQGLQFLIQYYNGEERAKGNILERFSAQQFPDLHSELNLSSLELGDSALYFCASSVDGYGYTFGSGTRLTVV.

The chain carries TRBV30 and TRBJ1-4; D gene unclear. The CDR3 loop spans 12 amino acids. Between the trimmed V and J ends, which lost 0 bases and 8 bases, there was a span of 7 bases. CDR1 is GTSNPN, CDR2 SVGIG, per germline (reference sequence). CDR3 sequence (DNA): TGTGCCTGGAGTGTACGGGGAGAAAAACTGTTTTTT. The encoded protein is CAWSVRGEKLFF.

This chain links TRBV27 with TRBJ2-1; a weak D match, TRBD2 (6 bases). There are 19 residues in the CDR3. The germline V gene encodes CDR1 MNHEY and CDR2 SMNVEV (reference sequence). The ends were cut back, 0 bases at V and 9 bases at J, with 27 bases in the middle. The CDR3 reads CASSLSISPGGTLTFEQFF. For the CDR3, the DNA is TGTGCCAGCAGTTTATCGATTTCACCCGGCGGGACCCTTACATTTGAGCAGTTCTTC.

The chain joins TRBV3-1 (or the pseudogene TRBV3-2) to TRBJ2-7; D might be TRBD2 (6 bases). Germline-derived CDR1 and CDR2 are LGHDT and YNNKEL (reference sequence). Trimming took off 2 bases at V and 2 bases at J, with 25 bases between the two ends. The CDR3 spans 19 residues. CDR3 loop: CASSQRPSGQPMGAYEQYF. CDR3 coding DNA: TGTGCCAGCAGCCAAAGACCCAGCGGGCAACCTATGGGGGCCTACGAGCAGTACTTC.

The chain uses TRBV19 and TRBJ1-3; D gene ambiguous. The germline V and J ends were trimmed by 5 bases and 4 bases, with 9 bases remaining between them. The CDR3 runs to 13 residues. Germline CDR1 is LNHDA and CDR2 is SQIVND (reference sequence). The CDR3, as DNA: TGTGCCAGTAGTTTCTCTCCGGGAAACACCATATATTTT. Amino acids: CASSFSPGNTIYF.